This is a list of T cell receptor beta chains from one sample in a study of cytomegalovirus exposure and HLA in healthy donors. Method: immunoSEQ multiplex PCR; TCRdb's copy keeps in-frame clones and lacks some. The sample lists approximately 170,000 clones, around 81% seen once, with 1.5% to 1.9% in the top ten. The sequencing input was PBMCs. These TCRs come from a man aged 35-49 years in good health and CMV-seronegative. Both conserved end residues are part of each CDR3. A D gene is named only where the DNA matches it firmly. A clone size is listed for some rows: how often the clone was seen (once, few, many), or a class if it is expanded.

D gene: TRBD2
J gene: TRBJ2-5
clone size: few
V gene: TRBV5-1
CDR3 protein: CASSLEASGSLETQYF
CDR3 DNA: TGCGCCAGCAGCTTGGAAGCTAGCGGGAGTTTGGAGACCCAGTACTTC

D gene: .
J gene: TRBJ2-1
clone size: .
V gene: TRBV29-1
CDR3 protein: CSVDIMRDRNEQFF
CDR3 DNA: TGCAGCGTTGATATAATGAGGGATAGGAATGAGCAGTTCTTC

D gene: TRBD2
J gene: TRBJ2-3
clone size: few
V gene: TRBV11-2
CDR3 protein: CASSLEAGVAHTQYF
CDR3 DNA: TGTGCCAGCAGCTTAGAGGCGGGGGTGGCACATACGCAGTATTTT

D gene: .
J gene: TRBJ1-5
clone size: .
V gene: TRBV5-1
CDR3 protein: CASSFGGNNQPQHF
CDR3 DNA: TGCGCCAGCAGCTTTGGAGGGAACAATCAGCCCCAGCATTTT

D gene: TRBD2
J gene: TRBJ2-1
clone size: .
V gene: TRBV9
CDR3 protein: CASSSTGASGYNEQFF
CDR3 DNA: TGTGCCAGCAGCTCGACCGGGGCTAGCGGTTACAATGAGCAGTTCTTC

D gene: .
J gene: TRBJ2-5
clone size: .
V gene: TRBV7-9
CDR3 protein: CASSPQGYKTQYF
CDR3 DNA: TGTGCCAGCAGCCCCCAGGGGTACAAGACCCAGTACTTC

D gene: TRBD1
J gene: TRBJ1-5
clone size: .
V gene: TRBV19
CDR3 protein: CASSMRDRDNQPQHF
CDR3 DNA: TGTGCCAGTAGTATGCGAGACAGGGACAATCAGCCCCAGCATTTT

D gene: .
J gene: TRBJ2-7
clone size: .
V gene: TRBV13
CDR3 protein: CASSFGANEQYF
CDR3 DNA: TGTGCCAGCAGCTTCGGAGCTAACGAGCAGTACTTC

D gene: TRBD1
J gene: TRBJ2-7
clone size: .
V gene: TRBV19
CDR3 protein: CASSSTGGYYEQYF
CDR3 DNA: TGTGCCAGTAGCTCCACAGGGGGCTACTACGAGCAGTACTTC

D gene: .
J gene: TRBJ1-2
clone size: .
V gene: TRBV6-5
CDR3 protein: CASSVLQGVYGYTF
CDR3 DNA: TGTGCCAGCAGTGTGCTACAGGGAGTCTATGGCTACACCTTC

D gene: TRBD2
J gene: TRBJ2-1
clone size: .
V gene: TRBV6-4
CDR3 protein: CASSDSRTSGPQFF
CDR3 DNA: TGTGCCAGCAGTGACTCCCGGACTAGTGGCCCCCAGTTCTTC